The 2 T cell receptor beta chains presented below share a single source sample, sequenced in a study of PD-1 blockade in classical Hodgkin lymphoma. Clones were sequenced by immunoSEQ multiplex PCR, and TCRdb holds only the in-frame ones, with some missing. The table records some 15,000 clones, under 80% of them present only once. Relapse was seen in all patients after autologous stem cell transplantation, and brentuximab vedotin exposure was variable. This material consisted of peripheral blood mononuclear cells (PBMCs), taken before the second cycle of nivolumab. These receptors came from a human donor with classical Hodgkin lymphoma.

The chain carries TRBV19 and TRBJ2-3; 14 nucleotides agree with TRBD2. The CDR3 has 15 amino acids. The germline gives CDR1 LNHDA, CDR2 SQIVND (reference sequence). V gave up 10 bases and J gave up 11 bases; unmatched junction bases: 14. CDR3 DNA: TGTGCCACCAGAGGGACTAGCGGGAGCCTGGGGGAGCAGTATTTT. This codes for CATRGTSGSLGEQYF.

The chain combines TRBV5-6 with TRBJ1-6; weak D call: TRBD1 (5 bases). Trimming left V 0 bases short and J 4 bases short, with 14 bases between. Germline V gene data show CDR1 as SGHDT and CDR2 as YYEEEE. The CDR3 consists of 17 residues. CDR3 sequence: CASSLDGANFYNSPLHF. The CDR3 coding sequence is TGTGCCAGCAGCTTGGATGGGGCGAACTTTTATAATTCACCCCTCCACTTT.